The source of this T cell receptor (beta chain) is a study of a mutant IDH1 vaccine in newly diagnosed glioma. Overall study: Vaccines began 4-6 weeks after radiotherapy alone, or with temozolomide cycles. Antecedent treatment encompassed radiotherapy, temozolomide, or their combination; the majority received both. Points from the study as a whole: In 90% to 95% of patients, immune responses induced by the vaccine occurred.

Using immunoSEQ multiplex PCR, the repertoire was profiled, and TCRdb retains in-frame clones only, with some absent. In the table there are about 50,000 clones, about 71% of which are singletons. Time point noted: week 47, end of study. What each vaccine dose contained was 300 ug of mutant IDH1 20-mer peptide, accompanied by topical imiquimod. Eight vaccinations were given in weeks 1, 3, 5, 7, 11, 15, 19 and 23. As for this clone: Its target is not known.

V lost 9 bases, J lost 5 bases, and 11 bases lay in between. This CDR3 is built from 13 residues. The germline V gene has CDR1 ENHRY and CDR2 SYGVKD. The clonotype was recovered from a man aged 45 to 65 with glioma. Sequenced here: PBMCs, sampled from a glioma patient whose treatment included an IDH1 peptide vaccine. This chain joins TRBV10-3 and TRBJ1-6; D possibly corresponds to TRBD1 (6 bases). CDR3 protein: CAIRGADNSPLHF. CDR3 DNA: TGTGCCATTCGGGGGGCAGATAATTCACCCCTCCACTTT.